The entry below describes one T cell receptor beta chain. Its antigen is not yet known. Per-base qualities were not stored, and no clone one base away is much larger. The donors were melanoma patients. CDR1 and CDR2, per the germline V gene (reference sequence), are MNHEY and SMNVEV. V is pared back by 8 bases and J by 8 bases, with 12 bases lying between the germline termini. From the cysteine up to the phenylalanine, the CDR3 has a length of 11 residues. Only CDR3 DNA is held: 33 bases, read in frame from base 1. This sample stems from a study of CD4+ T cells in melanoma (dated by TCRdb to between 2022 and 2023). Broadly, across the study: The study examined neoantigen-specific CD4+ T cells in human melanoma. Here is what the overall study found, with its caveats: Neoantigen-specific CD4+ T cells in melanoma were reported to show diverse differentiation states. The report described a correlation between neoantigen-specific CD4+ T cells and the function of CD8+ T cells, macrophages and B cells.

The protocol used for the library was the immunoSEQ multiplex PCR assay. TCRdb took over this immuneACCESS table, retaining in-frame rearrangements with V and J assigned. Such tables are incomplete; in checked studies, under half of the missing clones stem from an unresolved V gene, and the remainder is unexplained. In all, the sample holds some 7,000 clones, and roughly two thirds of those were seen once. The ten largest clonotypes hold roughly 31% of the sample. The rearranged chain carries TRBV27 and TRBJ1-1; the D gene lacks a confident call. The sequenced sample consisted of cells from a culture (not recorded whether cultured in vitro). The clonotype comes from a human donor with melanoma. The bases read TGTGCCAGCGCCGTTGGAGGGGAAGCTTTCTTT. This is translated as CASAVGGEAFF.